Following are 7 T cell receptor beta chains from one sample sequenced in a study of identical twins. Via MiXCR, TCRdb re-called the 5' RACE reads, giving one row per CDR3 protein. This table has 500,000 to 700,000 distinct CDR3 sequences, roughly 6.6% appearing once. The data also belong to a second study, concerning yellow fever vaccine responses in identical twins.

The material sequenced was PBMCs. Receptors were obtained from a woman under 30 in good health.

This clonotype was counted at least ten times. The rearrangement uses TRBV25-1 and TRBJ1-2; D remains unclear. The CDR3 has 16 amino acids. Germline V gene data show CDR1 as MGHDK and CDR2 as SYGVNS. The V gene lost 1 base and the J gene lost 8 bases, with 20 bases spanning the gap. The CDR3 spells CASSEFEGAGRRGYTF. The CDR3 nucleotides are TGTGCCAGCAGTGAATTTGAGGGAGCCGGCCGTCGGGGCTACACCTTC.

The J gene is TRBJ2-1, the V gene TRBV12-3 or TRBV12-4; no definite D call. V shed 0 bases and J shed 8 bases, with 17 bases lying between them. The CDR3 has 16 amino acids. CDR3 residues: CASSLARSVNRDEQFF. CDR3 in DNA: TGTGCCAGCAGTTTAGCGCGCAGCGTCAACCGGGATGAGCAGTTCTTC.

A few counts support this clonotype. V and J are TRBV20-1 and TRBJ1-4; perhaps TRBD1 as D (6 bases). This CDR3 has 12 residues. CDR1 and CDR2 from the germline V gene are DFQATT and SNEGSKA (reference sequence). CDR3 bases: TGCGGCATCAGGGGACGGGATGAAAAACTGTTTTTT. Translation gives CGIRGRDEKLFF.

The table lists this clonotype with many counts. The V gene is TRBV28, the J gene TRBJ2-1; D is undetermined. The CDR3 loop spans 15 amino acids. From germline, CDR1 is MDHEN and CDR2 SYDVKM. V shed 2 bases and J shed 0 bases, with 8 bases lying between them. In nucleotides, the CDR3 is TGTGCCAGCAGTTTAGTACCGCACTCCTACAATGAGCAGTTCTTC. Translation: CASSLVPHSYNEQFF.

This clonotype showed up many times. The V gene is TRBV5-1, the J gene TRBJ2-1, with 7 bases that match TRBD2. V lost 2 bases and J lost 7; bases outside the gene matches: 6. CDR1 is SGHRS, CDR2 YFSETQ, per germline. The CDR3 contains 14 residues. CDR3 coding DNA: TGCGCCAGCAGCTTCTCTCCGGGGGGTAATGAGCAGTTCTTC. As protein: CASSFSPGGNEQFF. Complete variable domain (other parts from reference TRBV5-1 and TRBJ2-1): KAGVTQTPRYLIKTRGQQVTLSCSPISGHRSVSWYQQTPGQGLQFLFEYFSETQRNKGNFPGRFSGRQFSNSRSEMNVSTLELGDSALYLCASSFSPGGNEQFFGPGTRLTVL.

This chain connects TRBV29-1 to TRBJ2-1, with 12 bases identical to TRBD2. The CDR3 sequence is 15 residues long. Germline CDR1 and CDR2: SQVTM and ANQGSEA. The junction had 5 bases not matched to a gene; V was cut back by 4 bases and J by 4 bases. CDR3 residues: CSVVGLAGYYNEQFF. For the CDR3, the DNA is TGCAGCGTTGTGGGACTAGCGGGCTATTACAATGAGCAGTTCTTC.

This clonotype has a count of ten or more. The chain combines TRBV7-2 with TRBJ2-4; D gene ambiguous. V lost 1 base, J lost 2 bases, and 15 bases lay in between. Looked up from germline, CDR1 is SGHTA and CDR2 is FQGNSA. The CDR3 length is 17 residues. The DNA for the CDR3 is TGTGCCAGCAGCTTAGTGGTTATCACTGAGTCCAAAAACATTCAGTACTTC. Protein product: CASSLVVITESKNIQYF.